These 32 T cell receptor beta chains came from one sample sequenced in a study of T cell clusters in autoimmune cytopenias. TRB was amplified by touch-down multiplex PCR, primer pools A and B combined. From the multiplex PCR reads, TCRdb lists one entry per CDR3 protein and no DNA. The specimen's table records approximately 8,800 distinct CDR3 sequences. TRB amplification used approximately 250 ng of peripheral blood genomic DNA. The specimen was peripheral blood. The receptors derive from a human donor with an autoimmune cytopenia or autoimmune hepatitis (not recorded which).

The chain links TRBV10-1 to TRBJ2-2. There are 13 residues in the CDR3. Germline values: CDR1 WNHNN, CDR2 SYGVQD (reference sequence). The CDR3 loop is CASSESRTWELFF.

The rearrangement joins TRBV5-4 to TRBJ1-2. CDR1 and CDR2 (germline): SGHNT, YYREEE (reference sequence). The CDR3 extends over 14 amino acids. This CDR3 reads CASSLFSENYGYTF.

The CDR3 spells CASSQGTTRYNEQFF. The chain has TRBV12-3 or TRBV12-4 and TRBJ2-1; TCRdb proposes TRBD2, but this gene call is untestable without DNA. CDR3 size: 15 residues.

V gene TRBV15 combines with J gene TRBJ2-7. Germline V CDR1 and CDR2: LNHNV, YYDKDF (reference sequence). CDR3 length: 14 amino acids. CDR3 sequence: CATSRDGEIYEQYF.

Here the CDR3 reads CASSQETSGRTYEQYF. The rearrangement joins TRBV4-2 to TRBJ2-7; TCRdb's D call of TRBD2 is untestable without DNA. The germline V gene encodes CDR1 LGHNA and CDR2 YNFKEQ. This CDR3 is 16 amino acids long.

CDR3 residues: CASSFSGSPDTQYF. The J gene is TRBJ2-3, the V gene TRBV12-3 or TRBV12-4. The CDR3 loop spans 14 amino acids.

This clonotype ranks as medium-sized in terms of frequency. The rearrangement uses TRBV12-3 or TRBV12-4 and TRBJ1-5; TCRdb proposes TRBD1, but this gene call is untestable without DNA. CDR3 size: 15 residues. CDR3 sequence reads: CASSLKGDMHQPQHF.

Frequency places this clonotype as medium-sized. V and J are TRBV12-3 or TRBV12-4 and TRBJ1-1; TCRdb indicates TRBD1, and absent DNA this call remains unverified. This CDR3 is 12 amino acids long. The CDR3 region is CASSFGPRDAFF.

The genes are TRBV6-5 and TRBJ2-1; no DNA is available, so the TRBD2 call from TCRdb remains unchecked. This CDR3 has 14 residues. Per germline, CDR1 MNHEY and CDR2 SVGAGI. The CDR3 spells CASSLGLLYNEQFF.

CDR3 sequence: CASSDWASGGTGELFF. The rearrangement joins TRBV6-4 to TRBJ2-2; no DNA is available, so the TRBD2 call from TCRdb remains unchecked. The CDR3 length is 16 residues. Germline lookup yields CDR1 MRHNA and CDR2 SNTAGT.

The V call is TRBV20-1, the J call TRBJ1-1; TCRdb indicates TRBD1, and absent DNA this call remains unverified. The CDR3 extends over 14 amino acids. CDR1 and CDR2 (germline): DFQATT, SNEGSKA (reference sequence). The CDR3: CSAPARQLNTEAFF.

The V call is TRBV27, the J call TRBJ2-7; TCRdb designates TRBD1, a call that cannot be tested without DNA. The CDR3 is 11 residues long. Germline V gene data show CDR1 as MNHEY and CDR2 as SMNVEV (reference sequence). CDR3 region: CASTRDYEQYF.

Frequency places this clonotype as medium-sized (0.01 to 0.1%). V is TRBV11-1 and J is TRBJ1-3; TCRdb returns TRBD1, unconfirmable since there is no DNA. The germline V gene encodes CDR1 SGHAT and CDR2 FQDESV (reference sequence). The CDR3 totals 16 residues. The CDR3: CASSLVPGTSGNTIYF.

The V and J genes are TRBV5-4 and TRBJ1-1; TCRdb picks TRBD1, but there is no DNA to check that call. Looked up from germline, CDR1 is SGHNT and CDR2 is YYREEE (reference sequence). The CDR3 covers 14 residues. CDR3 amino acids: CASSAGVTVPEAFF.

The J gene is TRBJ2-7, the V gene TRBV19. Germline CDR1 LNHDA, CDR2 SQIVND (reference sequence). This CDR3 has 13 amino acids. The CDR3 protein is CASSIGVYYEQYF.

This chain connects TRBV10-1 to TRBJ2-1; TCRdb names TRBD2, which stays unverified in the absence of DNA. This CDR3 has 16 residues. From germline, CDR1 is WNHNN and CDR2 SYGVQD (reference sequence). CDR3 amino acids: CASSEGAGGLRNEQFF.

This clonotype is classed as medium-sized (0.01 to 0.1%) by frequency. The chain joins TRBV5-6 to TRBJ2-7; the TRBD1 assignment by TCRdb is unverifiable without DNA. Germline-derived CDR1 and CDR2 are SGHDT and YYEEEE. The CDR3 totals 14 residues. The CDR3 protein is CASSLALTAYEQYF.

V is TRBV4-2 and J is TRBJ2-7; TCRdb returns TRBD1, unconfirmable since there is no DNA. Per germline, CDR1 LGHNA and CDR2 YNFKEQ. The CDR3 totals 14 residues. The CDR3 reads CASSQGAYLYEQYF.

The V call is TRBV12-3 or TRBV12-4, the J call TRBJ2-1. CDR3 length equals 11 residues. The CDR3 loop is CASILPLKQFF.

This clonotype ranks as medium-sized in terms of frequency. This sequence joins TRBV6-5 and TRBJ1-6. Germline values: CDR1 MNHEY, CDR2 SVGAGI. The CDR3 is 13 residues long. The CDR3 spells CASSYELGSPLHF.

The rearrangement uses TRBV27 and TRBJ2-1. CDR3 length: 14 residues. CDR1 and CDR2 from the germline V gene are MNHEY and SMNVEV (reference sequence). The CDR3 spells CASSLLGTSNEQFF.

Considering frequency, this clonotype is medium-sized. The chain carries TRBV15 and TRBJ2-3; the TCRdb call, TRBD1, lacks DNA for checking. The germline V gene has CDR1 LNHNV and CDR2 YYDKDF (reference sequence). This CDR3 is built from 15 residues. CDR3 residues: CATSRGTGVTDTQYF.

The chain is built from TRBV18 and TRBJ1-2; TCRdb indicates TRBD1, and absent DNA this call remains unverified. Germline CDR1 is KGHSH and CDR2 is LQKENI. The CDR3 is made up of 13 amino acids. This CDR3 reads CASSPGGNYGYTF.

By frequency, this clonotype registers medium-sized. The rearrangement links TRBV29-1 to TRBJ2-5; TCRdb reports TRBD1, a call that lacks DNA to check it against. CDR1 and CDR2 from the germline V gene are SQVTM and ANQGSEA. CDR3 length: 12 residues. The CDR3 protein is CSVRQVGETQYF.

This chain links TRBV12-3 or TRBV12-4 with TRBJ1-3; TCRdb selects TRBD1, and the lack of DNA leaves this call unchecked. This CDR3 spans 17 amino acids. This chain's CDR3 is CASSFWTGVYSGNTIYF.

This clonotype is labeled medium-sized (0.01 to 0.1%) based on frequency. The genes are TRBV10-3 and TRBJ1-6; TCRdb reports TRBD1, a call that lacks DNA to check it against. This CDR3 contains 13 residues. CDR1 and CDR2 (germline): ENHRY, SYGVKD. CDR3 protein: CAISGRVDSPLHF.

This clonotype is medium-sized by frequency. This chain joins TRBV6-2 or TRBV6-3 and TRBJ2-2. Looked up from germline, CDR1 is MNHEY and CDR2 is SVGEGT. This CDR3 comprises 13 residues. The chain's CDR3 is CASRPSSSGELFF.

The CDR3 region is CAISEGLDIRGDTQYF. The J gene is TRBJ2-3, the V gene TRBV6-1; TCRdb's D call, TRBD1, is unchecked because there is no DNA. The CDR3 sequence is 16 residues long. Germline loops: CDR1 MNHNS, CDR2 SASEGT.

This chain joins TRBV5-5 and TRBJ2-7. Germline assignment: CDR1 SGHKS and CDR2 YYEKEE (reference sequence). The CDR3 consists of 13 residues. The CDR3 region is CASSSFGSYEQYF.

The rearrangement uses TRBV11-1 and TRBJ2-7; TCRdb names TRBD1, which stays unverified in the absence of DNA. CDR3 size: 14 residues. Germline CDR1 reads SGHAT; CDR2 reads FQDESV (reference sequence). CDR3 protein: CASSLGPGAREQYF.

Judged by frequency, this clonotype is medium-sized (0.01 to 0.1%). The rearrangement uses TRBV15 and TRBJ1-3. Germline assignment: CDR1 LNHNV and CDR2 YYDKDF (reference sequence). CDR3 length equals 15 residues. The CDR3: CATSRARSSGNTIYF.

The CDR3 loop reads CASSLRDDAEAFF. This sequence joins TRBV18 and TRBJ1-1. The germline CDR1 and CDR2 sequences are KGHSH and LQKENI. The CDR3 totals 13 residues.